This T cell receptor beta chain was found in a study of blood T cell repertoires in COVID-19. TCRdb keeps only in-frame clones here, not all; method: immunoSEQ multiplex PCR. The repertoire holds approximately 290,000 clones, with around 90% as singletons. The CDR3 covers 14 residues. Looked up from germline, CDR1 is SNHLY and CDR2 is FYNNEI. Deletions cut 2 bases from V and 4 bases from J, with 11 bases between. The chain uses TRBV2 and TRBJ1-1; D is unclear. Sequencing used PBMCs or T cells enriched from blood (not recorded which). The source of this sequence is a woman under 30 with acute COVID-19. CDR3 in amino acids: CASSESISGTEAFF. The CDR3 nucleotides read TGTGCCAGCAGTGAATCAATCAGTGGCACTGAAGCTTTCTTT.